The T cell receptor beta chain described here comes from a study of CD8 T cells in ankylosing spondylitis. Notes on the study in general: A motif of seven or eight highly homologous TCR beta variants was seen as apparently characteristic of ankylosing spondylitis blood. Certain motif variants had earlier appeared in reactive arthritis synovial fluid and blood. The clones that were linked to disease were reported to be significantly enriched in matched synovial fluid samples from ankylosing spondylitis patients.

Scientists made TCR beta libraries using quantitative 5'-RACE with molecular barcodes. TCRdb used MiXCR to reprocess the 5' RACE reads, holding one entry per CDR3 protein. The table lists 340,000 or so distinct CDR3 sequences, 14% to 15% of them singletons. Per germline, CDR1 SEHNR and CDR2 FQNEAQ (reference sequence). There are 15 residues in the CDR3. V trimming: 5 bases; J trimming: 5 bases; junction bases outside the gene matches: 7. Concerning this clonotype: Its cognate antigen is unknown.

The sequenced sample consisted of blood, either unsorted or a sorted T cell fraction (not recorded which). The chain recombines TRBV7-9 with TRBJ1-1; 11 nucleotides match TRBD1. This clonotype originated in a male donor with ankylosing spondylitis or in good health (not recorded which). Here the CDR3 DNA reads TGTGCCAGCAGCGACCCCGGGACAGGGGGAACTGAAGCTTTCTTT. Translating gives CASSDPGTGGTEAFF.